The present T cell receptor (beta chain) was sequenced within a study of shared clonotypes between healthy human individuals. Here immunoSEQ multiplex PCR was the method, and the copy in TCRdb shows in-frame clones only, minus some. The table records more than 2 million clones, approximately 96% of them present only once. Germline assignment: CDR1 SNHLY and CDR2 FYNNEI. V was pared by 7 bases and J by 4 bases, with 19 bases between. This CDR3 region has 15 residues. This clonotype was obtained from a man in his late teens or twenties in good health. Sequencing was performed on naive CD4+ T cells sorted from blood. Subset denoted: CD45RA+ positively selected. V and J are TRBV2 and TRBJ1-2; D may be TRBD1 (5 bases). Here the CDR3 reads CASKNGAGSSYGYTF. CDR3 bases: TGTGCCAGCAAAAACGGGGCAGGGAGTTCCTATGGCTACACCTTC.